This is a list of T cell receptor beta chains from one sample in a study of blood T cell repertoires in COVID-19. Repertoires were generated with immunoSEQ multiplex PCR, while TCRdb's copy carries only in-frame clones and drops some. The data contain 250,000 to 300,000 clones, around 80% of them singletons. The sequenced material came from peripheral blood. These receptors all come from an elderly man with acute or convalescent COVID-19. The CDR3 runs from the conserved cysteine through the conserved F or W. The order of the fields is V gene, J gene, clone size, D gene, CDR3 protein, CDR3 DNA. A D gene is named only where the DNA matches it firmly. Part of the rows lack a size; the others show once, few, many or a class for expanded clones.

v_call: TRBV6-5
j_call: TRBJ1-5
clone_size: -
d_call: -
cdr3_aa: CASRPTGISNQPQHF
cdr3_nt: TGTGCCAGCAGACCGACGGGGATTAGCAATCAGCCCCAGCATTTT

v_call: TRBV19
j_call: TRBJ1-5
clone_size: -
d_call: TRBD1
cdr3_aa: CASQQGTGQPQHF
cdr3_nt: TGTGCCAGTCAACAGGGGACAGGGCAGCCCCAGCATTTT

v_call: TRBV18
j_call: TRBJ2-7
clone_size: -
d_call: -
cdr3_aa: CASSPLVGSPTYEQYF
cdr3_nt: TGTGCCAGCTCACCACTCGTTGGCTCGCCCACCTACGAGCAGTACTTC

v_call: TRBV5-1
j_call: TRBJ1-2
clone_size: -
d_call: -
cdr3_aa: CASSLSGYYGYTF
cdr3_nt: TGCGCCAGCAGCCTATCGGGGTACTATGGCTACACCTTC

v_call: TRBV13
j_call: TRBJ2-2
clone_size: -
d_call: TRBD1
cdr3_aa: CASSLRDRTLTGELFF
cdr3_nt: TGTGCCAGCAGCTTAAGGGACAGGACTTTAACCGGGGAGCTGTTTTTT

v_call: TRBV27
j_call: TRBJ2-7
clone_size: -
d_call: -
cdr3_aa: CASSFPEGVEQYF
cdr3_nt: TGTGCCAGCAGTTTTCCGGAAGGGGTTGAGCAGTACTTC

v_call: TRBV7-9
j_call: TRBJ2-1
clone_size: -
d_call: -
cdr3_aa: CASSTNPAQGGNYNEQFF
cdr3_nt: TGTGCCAGCAGCACGAACCCCGCACAGGGCGGAAACTACAATGAGCAGTTCTTC

v_call: TRBV12-3/TRBV12-4
j_call: TRBJ2-3
clone_size: few
d_call: -
cdr3_aa: CASSLKGGDTQYF
cdr3_nt: TGTGCCAGCAGTTTAAAGGGGGGGGATACGCAGTATTTT

v_call: TRBV6-5
j_call: TRBJ2-5
clone_size: once
d_call: TRBD1
cdr3_aa: CASSTGTGGGETQYF
cdr3_nt: TGTGCCAGCAGTACCGGGACAGGGGGCGGAGAGACCCAGTACTTC

v_call: TRBV3-1/TRBV3-2
j_call: TRBJ1-2
clone_size: -
d_call: -
cdr3_aa: CASSQGATGYTF
cdr3_nt: TGTGCCAGCAGCCAAGGGGCCACTGGCTACACCTTC

v_call: TRBV3-1/TRBV3-2
j_call: TRBJ2-1
clone_size: -
d_call: TRBD2
cdr3_aa: CASSQGTSRYNEQFF
cdr3_nt: TGTGCCAGCAGCCAAGGGACTAGCCGCTACAATGAGCAGTTCTTC